This T cell receptor beta chain came from a study of T cell repertoires in cytomegalovirus infection. Study-wide context: TCR beta signatures that were public indicated CMV infection and matching HLA type. Study-level results: Based on cumulative public TCR beta family frequency, carriers of CMV plus the relevant HLA were identified. Ex vivo, HLA-C-restricted CMV-specific TCR beta clonotypes prevailed over the rest of the response.

With respect to this clonotype: Its specificity is unknown.

V was cut by 5 bases and J by 2 bases, with 12 bases left in between. The CDR3 is 14 residues long. The germline CDR1 and CDR2 sequences are SEHNR and FQNEAQ (reference sequence). TCRdb ran MiXCR on the reads and lists one entry per CDR3 protein. The repertoire holds approximately 500,000 distinct CDR3 sequences, with around 11% as singletons. Sequenced sample: PBMCs. The rearrangement uses TRBV7-9 and TRBJ2-5; D could derive from TRBD1 or TRBD2 (5 bases each). The origin of this receptor is a human donor in good health (CMV status not recorded). Some clones in this sample may be carry-over from other donors' samples. CDR3 sequence reads: CASSHPGRQETQYF. CDR3 DNA sequence: TGTGCCAGCAGCCATCCGGGACGTCAAGAGACCCAGTACTTC.